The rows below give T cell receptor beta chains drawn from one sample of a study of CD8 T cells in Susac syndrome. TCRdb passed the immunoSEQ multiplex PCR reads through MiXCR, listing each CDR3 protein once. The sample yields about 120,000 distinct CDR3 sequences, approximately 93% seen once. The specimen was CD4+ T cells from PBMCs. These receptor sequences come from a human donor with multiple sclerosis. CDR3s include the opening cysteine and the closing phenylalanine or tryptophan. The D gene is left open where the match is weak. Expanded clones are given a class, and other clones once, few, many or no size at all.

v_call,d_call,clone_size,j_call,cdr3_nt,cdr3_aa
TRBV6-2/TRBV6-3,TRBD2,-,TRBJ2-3,TGTGCCAGCAGTTCGACTAGCGGGGGGGCAGATACGCAGTATTTT,CASSSTSGGADTQYF
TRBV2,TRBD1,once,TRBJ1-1,TGTGCCAGCAGTGTAGACAGGGTGAACACTGAAGCTTTCTTT,CASSVDRVNTEAFF
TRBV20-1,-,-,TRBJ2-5,TGCAGTGCTAGCCGACGGGGATTGGGGACCCAGTACTTC,CSASRRGLGTQYF
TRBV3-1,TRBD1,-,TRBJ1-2,TGTGCCAGCAGCCGGGTTGGGGACAGGGCTGATGGCTACACCTTC,CASSRVGDRADGYTF
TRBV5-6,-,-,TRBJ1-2,TGTGCCAGCACCTCGGACCAATTGGCCTATGGCTACACCTTC,CASTSDQLAYGYTF
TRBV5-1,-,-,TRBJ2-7,TGCGCCAGCAGCTTAGACCCTTCCTACGAGCAGTACTTC,CASSLDPSYEQYF
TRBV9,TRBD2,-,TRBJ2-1,TGTGCCAGCAGCGCCGTGGGCGGGGGGTTCAATGAGCAGTTCTTC,CASSAVGGGFNEQFF
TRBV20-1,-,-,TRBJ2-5,TGCAGTGCCCTTGGCGTAGAGACCCAGTACTTC,CSALGVETQYF
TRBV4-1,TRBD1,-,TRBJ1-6,TGCGCCAGCAGCCCCTCACAGGGGGCTAGGTCACCCCTCCACTTT,CASSPSQGARSPLHF
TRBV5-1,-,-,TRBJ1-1,TGCGCCAGCAGCGGGGGTACTGAAGCTTTCTTT,CASSGGTEAFF
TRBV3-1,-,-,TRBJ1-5,TGTGCCAGCAGCCAAGGATCGAATCAGCCCCAGCATTTT,CASSQGSNQPQHF
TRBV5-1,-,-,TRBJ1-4,TGCGCCAGCAGCTTGTTTCCGGGACAAGAAAAACTGTTTTTT,CASSLFPGQEKLFF
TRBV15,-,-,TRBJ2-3,TGTGCCACCAGCATCGGAGCTCGCACAGATACGCAGTATTTT,CATSIGARTDTQYF
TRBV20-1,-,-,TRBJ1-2,TGCAGTGCTAGAGATTTTAGGAGGCCCGTTGATGGCTACACCTTC,CSARDFRRPVDGYTF
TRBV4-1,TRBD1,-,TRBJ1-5,TGCGCCAGCAGCCCCCGTACCACAGGGGGAAATCAGCCCCAGCATTTT,CASSPRTTGGNQPQHF
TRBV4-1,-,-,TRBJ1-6,TGCGCCAGCAGCCAAGTGCAGGGAGGGAATTCACCCCTCCACTTT,CASSQVQGGNSPLHF
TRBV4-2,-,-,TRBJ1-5,TGTGCCAGCAGCCAAGATTGGCGGACAGTCAATCAGCCCCAGCATTTT,CASSQDWRTVNQPQHF
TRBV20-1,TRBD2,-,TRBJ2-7,TGCAGTGCTAGAGATCTCGGGGGGTCCGGATATGAGCAGTACTTC,CSARDLGGSGYEQYF
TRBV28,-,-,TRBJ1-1,TGTGCCAGCAGACGTGGGACGCCCCCAGCTTTCTTT,CASRRGTPPAFF
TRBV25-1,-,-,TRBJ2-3,TGTGCCAGCAGTGAGTTGCAGGGCACAGATACGCAGTATTTT,CASSELQGTDTQYF
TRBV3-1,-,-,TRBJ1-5,TGTGCCAGCAGCCAGGAGGGGGTAGGCAATCAGCCCCAGCATTTT,CASSQEGVGNQPQHF
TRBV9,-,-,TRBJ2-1,TGTGCCAGCAGCGTCAGGGACATCTCCTACAATGAGCAGTTCTTC,CASSVRDISYNEQFF
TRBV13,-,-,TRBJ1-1,TGTGCCAGCAGGCTATTGAACACTGAAGCTTTCTTT,CASRLLNTEAFF
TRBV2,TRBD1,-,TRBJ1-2,TGTGCCAGCAGTGGACAGGGATACTATGGCTACACCTTC,CASSGQGYYGYTF
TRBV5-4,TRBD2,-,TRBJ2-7,TGTGCCAGCAGCCCCACTAGCGGGGGTAACTCCTACGAGCAGTACTTC,CASSPTSGGNSYEQYF
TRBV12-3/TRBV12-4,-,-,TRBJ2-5,TGTGCCAGCAGAGGGGCAGGGCCCGGGGAGACCCAGTACTTC,CASRGAGPGETQYF
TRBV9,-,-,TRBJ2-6,TGTGCCAGCAGCACAACGGGAGGGGCCAACGTCCTGACTTTC,CASSTTGGANVLTF
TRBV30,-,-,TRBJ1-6,TGTGCCTGTCGGGACTCCTGGGGACCCCTCCACTTT,CACRDSWGPLHF
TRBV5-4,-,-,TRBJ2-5,TGTGCCAGCAGCTGCACGGTAAATTACATGGGTGAGACCCAGTACTTC,CASSCTVNYMGETQYF
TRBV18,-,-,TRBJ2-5,TGTGCCAGCTCGCCTAGACTAGTGGGGCAAGAGACCCAGTACTTC,CASSPRLVGQETQYF
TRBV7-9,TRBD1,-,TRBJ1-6,TGTGCCAGCAGCTCTACCCCCCGACAGGGACAAAATAATTCACCCCTCCACTTT,CASSSTPRQGQNNSPLHF
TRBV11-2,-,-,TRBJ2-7,TGTGCCAGCAGCTTCCGGGCCCAAGTAGGTGGCTACGAGCAGTACTTC,CASSFRAQVGGYEQYF
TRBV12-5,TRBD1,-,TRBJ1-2,TGTGCTAGTGGTGGGACAGCCAACTATGGCTACACCTTC,CASGGTANYGYTF
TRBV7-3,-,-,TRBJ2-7,TGTGCCAGCAGCTTTACGGCCGGTTACGAGCAGTACTTC,CASSFTAGYEQYF
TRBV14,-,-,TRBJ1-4,TGTGCCAGCAGCCAAGGGAATCGAGAAAAACTGTTTTTT,CASSQGNREKLFF
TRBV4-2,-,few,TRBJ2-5,TGTGCCAGCAGGCGGGACACCCGACAAGAGACCCAGTACTTC,CASRRDTRQETQYF
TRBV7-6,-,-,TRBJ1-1,TGTGCCAGCAGCTTAGAATCAGGGATCACTGAAGCTTTCTTT,CASSLESGITEAFF
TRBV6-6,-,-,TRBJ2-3,TGTGCCAGCAGTAGCTCAGATACGCAGTATTTT,CASSSSDTQYF
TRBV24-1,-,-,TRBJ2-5,TGTGCCACCAGTGATTTAGGAGTTGCCCAAGAGACCCAGTACTTC,CATSDLGVAQETQYF
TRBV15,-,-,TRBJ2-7,TGTGCCACCAGCAGAGAACTAGACTCCTACGAGCAGTACTTC,CATSRELDSYEQYF
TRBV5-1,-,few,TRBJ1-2,TGCGCTTCTCAGTTGGGACCTAACTATGGCTACACCTTC,CASQLGPNYGYTF
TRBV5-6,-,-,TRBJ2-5,TGTGCCAGCAGCTTTTCAGTGCGGGAGACCCAGTACTTC,CASSFSVRETQYF
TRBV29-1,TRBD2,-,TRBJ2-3,TGCAGCGTAACGGGACTAGCGGGGGGCACAGATACGCAGTATTTT,CSVTGLAGGTDTQYF
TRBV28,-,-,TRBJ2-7,TGTGCCAGCAGTTTAAGTAGTTCTCTACGGTTGCAGTACTTC,CASSLSSSLRLQYF
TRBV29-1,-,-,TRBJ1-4,TGCAGCGTTCACGGGAATGAAAAACTGTTTTTT,CSVHGNEKLFF
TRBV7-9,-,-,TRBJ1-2,TGTGCCAGCAGCCTGGGACAACTTGGGGGCTACACCTTC,CASSLGQLGGYTF
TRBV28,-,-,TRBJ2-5,TGTGCCAGCAGTCCTTGGGGTAGGAGGGCGACAGAGACCCAGTACTTC,CASSPWGRRATETQYF
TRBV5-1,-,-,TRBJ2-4,TGCGCCAGCAGCTCTGACAGGACAAATCTAAACATTCAGTACTTC,CASSSDRTNLNIQYF
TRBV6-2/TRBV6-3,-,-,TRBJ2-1,TGTGCCAGCAGTTCCTCTACCAGGAGCTCCTACAATGAGCAGTTCTTC,CASSSSTRSSYNEQFF
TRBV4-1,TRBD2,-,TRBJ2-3,TGCGCCAGCAGCCCAACCCTACGGACTAGCGGGGGGCTTCTCACAGATACGCAGTATTTT,CASSPTLRTSGGLLTDTQYF
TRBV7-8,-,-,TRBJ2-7,TGTGCCAGCAGCTTAGTGGCAGCTTACGAGCAGTACTTC,CASSLVAAYEQYF
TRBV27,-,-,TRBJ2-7,TGTGCCAGCAGTCCCCGCGCGGCAGGGAGGAACGAGCAGTACTTC,CASSPRAAGRNEQYF
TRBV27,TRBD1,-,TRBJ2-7,TGTGCCAGCAGTTTAGCCGGGACAGGGGGCTACGAGCAGTACTTC,CASSLAGTGGYEQYF
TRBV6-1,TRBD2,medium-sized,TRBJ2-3,TGTGCCAGCAGTTTGGGACTAGCGGGGGATACGCAGTATTTT,CASSLGLAGDTQYF
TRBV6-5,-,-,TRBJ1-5,TGTGCCAGCAGTTACGATGGGGGCAGCAATCAGCCCCAGCATTTT,CASSYDGGSNQPQHF